A selection of T cell receptor beta chains follows, all from one sample in a study of human T cells and chemical hapten exposure. Each CDR3 protein gets one entry after TCRdb re-called the RACE reads with MiXCR. Found here are around 100,000 distinct CDR3 sequences, 8% to 13% of them singletons; the top ten hold approximately 4%. The input for sequencing was whole blood, taken in connection with sensitization to the hapten diphenylcyclopropenone (DPC). The receptors come from a woman aged 40 to 55 with alopecia areata. Some clones in this sample may be carry-over from other donors' samples. The CDR3 runs from the conserved cysteine through the conserved F or W. A D gene is named only where the DNA matches it firmly. Clone size appears in some rows only: once, few, many, or a class for an expanded clone.

clone_size | j_call | d_call | v_call | cdr3_aa | cdr3_nt
NA | TRBJ1-1 | NA | TRBV5-4 | CASSPEPDREAFF | TGTGCCAGCAGCCCGGAACCAGACAGGGAAGCTTTCTTT
few | TRBJ1-6 | NA | TRBV27 | CASSPRKGWNSPLHF | TGTGCCAGCAGTCCCCGGAAGGGGTGGAATTCACCCCTCCACTTT
many | TRBJ2-1 | NA | TRBV6-2/TRBV6-3 | CASRRAAADNEQFF | TGTGCCAGCAGACGGGCCGCGGCAGACAATGAGCAGTTCTTC
few | TRBJ1-3 | NA | TRBV4-2 | CASSQSGNTIYF | TGTGCCAGCAGCCAGTCTGGAAACACCATATATTTT
many | TRBJ2-1 | TRBD1 | TRBV7-3 | CASSLTGTGGNEQFF | TGTGCCAGCAGCTTAACTGGGACAGGGGGCAATGAGCAGTTCTTC
few | TRBJ2-3 | NA | TRBV6-1 | CASSEEGNRALFTDTQYF | TGTGCCAGCAGCGAGGAAGGAAACAGGGCCCTATTCACAGATACGCAGTATTTT
NA | TRBJ2-3 | NA | TRBV15 | CATSNRDLISTDTQYF | TGTGCCACCAGCAACAGGGATCTGATTAGCACAGATACGCAGTATTTT
few | TRBJ1-2 | TRBD1 | TRBV3-1 | CASSQVGQPSTGGYGYTF | TGTGCCAGCAGCCAAGTGGGACAGCCGAGCACTGGCGGCTATGGCTACACCTTC
NA | TRBJ2-5 | NA | TRBV3-1 | CASSQGLFQETQYF | TGTGCCAGCAGCCAGGGCCTCTTCCAAGAGACCCAGTACTTC
NA | TRBJ1-2 | NA | TRBV20-1 | CSDDKQGTNYGYTF | TGCAGTGATGACAAACAGGGAACGAACTATGGCTACACCTTC
NA | TRBJ2-7 | NA | TRBV20-1 | CSAPLLYEQYF | TGCAGTGCTCCACTCCTCTACGAGCAGTACTTC
many | TRBJ1-1 | NA | TRBV20-1 | CSARSRVPTEAFF | TGCAGTGCTAGATCCAGGGTGCCAACTGAAGCTTTCTTT
many | TRBJ2-1 | NA | TRBV7-2 | CASSLAVLQGYNEQFF | TGTGCCAGCAGCTTAGCAGTCCTACAGGGTTACAATGAGCAGTTCTTC
few | TRBJ2-7 | TRBD1 | TRBV29-1 | CSVGQGATYEQYF | TGCAGCGTCGGACAGGGGGCGACCTACGAGCAGTACTTC
many | TRBJ1-2 | NA | TRBV6-1 | CASKFTGTEGYTF | TGTGCCAGCAAATTTACAGGGACTGAGGGCTACACCTTC
NA | TRBJ1-1 | TRBD1 | TRBV6-5 | CASSGQASTEAFF | TGTGCCAGCAGTGGACAGGCGAGCACTGAAGCTTTCTTT
many | TRBJ2-3 | TRBD2 | TRBV12-3/TRBV12-4 | CASRRLATDTQYF | TGTGCCAGCAGGAGACTAGCAACAGATACGCAGTATTTT
NA | TRBJ1-4 | NA | TRBV20-1 | CSALRVPPENFLFF | TGCAGTGCTCTAAGGGTCCCCCCAGAAAATTTTCTGTTTTTT
many | TRBJ2-3 | NA | TRBV28 | CASSFEGRASDTQYF | TGTGCCAGCAGTTTTGAGGGGAGAGCATCAGATACGCAGTATTTT
many | TRBJ2-7 | TRBD1 | TRBV7-8 | CASSPGQVPYEQYF | TGTGCCAGCAGCCCGGGACAGGTTCCCTACGAGCAGTACTTC
many | TRBJ2-1 | NA | TRBV20-1 | CSATAMGTSNNEQFF | TGCAGTGCTACGGCAATGGGGACTTCCAACAATGAGCAGTTCTTC
many | TRBJ2-6 | NA | TRBV30 | CAWSMRPGANVLTF | TGTGCCTGGAGTATGAGGCCTGGGGCCAACGTCCTGACTTTC
NA | TRBJ2-3 | NA | TRBV18 | CASSLGAKGGPTDTQYF | TGTGCCAGCTCGTTGGGGGCCAAGGGGGGGCCGACAGATACGCAGTATTTT
few | TRBJ2-3 | NA | TRBV7-9 | CASSYLDTQYF | TGTGCCAGCAGCTATTTAGATACGCAGTATTTT
once | TRBJ2-2 | TRBD1 | TRBV7-9 | CASSLFGAGGERELFF | TGTGCCAGCAGCTTATTCGGAGCAGGGGGAGAACGGGAGCTGTTTTTT
once | TRBJ1-3 | NA | TRBV12-3/TRBV12-4 | CASSFGSSGNTMYF | TGTGCCAGCAGTTTTGGGAGCTCTGGAAACACCATGTATTTT
many | TRBJ2-1 | TRBD2 | TRBV20-1 | CSARDPGGEQFF | TGCAGTGCTAGAGATCCGGGGGGTGAGCAGTTCTTC
few | TRBJ2-5 | NA | TRBV5-1 | CASSLKSQETQYF | TGCGCCAGCAGCTTGAAAAGTCAAGAGACCCAGTACTTC
NA | TRBJ1-1 | NA | TRBV12-3/TRBV12-4 | CASSFPDYGRWNTEAFF | TGTGCCAGCAGTTTCCCAGATTATGGCAGGTGGAACACTGAAGCTTTCTTT
many | TRBJ1-4 | NA | TRBV12-3/TRBV12-4 | CASRQNEKLFF | TGTGCCAGCAGACAAAATGAAAAACTGTTTTTT
NA | TRBJ2-5 | NA | TRBV20-1 | CSASEGSETQYF | TGCAGTGCTAGCGAGGGAAGCGAGACCCAGTACTTC
NA | TRBJ2-7 | TRBD2 | TRBV20-1 | CSASSSSGGLSYEQYF | TGCAGTGCTAGCTCCTCTAGCGGGGGACTCTCCTACGAGCAGTACTTC
many | TRBJ1-6 | TRBD1 | TRBV3-1 | CASSQDRDRGMSSYNSPLHF | TGTGCCAGCAGCCAGGACCGGGACAGGGGCATGAGCTCCTATAATTCACCCCTCCACTTT
NA | TRBJ2-1 | NA | TRBV28 | CASSPGAANEQFF | TGTGCCAGCAGCCCCGGCGCGGCCAATGAGCAGTTCTTC
few | TRBJ1-1 | NA | TRBV27 | CASSSRTGNTEAFF | TGTGCCAGCAGTTCCCGGACGGGGAACACTGAAGCTTTCTTT
many | TRBJ2-2 | NA | TRBV11-3 | CASPGSLTGELFF | TGTGCCAGCCCGGGGTCCCTCACCGGGGAGCTGTTTTTT
NA | TRBJ1-1 | NA | TRBV6-5 | CASSYSLFGTEAFF | TGTGCCAGCAGTTACAGCCTGTTTGGCACTGAAGCTTTCTTT
NA | TRBJ1-2 | NA | TRBV3-1 | CASSPGSGQNYGYTF | TGTGCCAGCAGCCCGGGGTCCGGACAGAACTATGGCTACACCTTC
few | TRBJ2-1 | NA | TRBV7-2 | CASSLTRDPANEQFF | TGTGCCAGCAGCTTGACCCGGGACCCCGCCAATGAGCAGTTCTTC
NA | TRBJ2-3 | NA | TRBV10-1 | CASSTAGLAGFTDTQYF | TGCGCCAGCAGTACCGCGGGACTGGCGGGGTTCACAGATACGCAGTATTTT
many | TRBJ2-7 | TRBD2 | TRBV7-8 | CASSSRQGLAGDREQYF | TGTGCCAGCAGCTCAAGACAAGGACTAGCGGGAGATCGGGAGCAGTACTTC
many | TRBJ2-7 | TRBD1 | TRBV25-1 | CASTLGGTGGYEQYF | TGTGCCAGCACCCTGGGCGGGACAGGGGGCTACGAGCAGTACTTC
many | TRBJ2-1 | TRBD2 | TRBV7-2 | CASSLSLAGATSYNEQFF | TGTGCCAGCAGCTTAAGCCTAGCGGGGGCTACGAGTTACAATGAGCAGTTCTTC
many | TRBJ2-7 | NA | TRBV5-6 | CASSLGTGVRGRYEQYF | TGTGCCAGCAGCTTGGGAACTGGGGTAAGGGGCCGCTACGAGCAGTACTTC
many | TRBJ2-7 | NA | TRBV14 | CASSHNSGSEQYF | TGTGCCAGCAGCCATAACAGCGGATCCGAGCAGTACTTC
NA | TRBJ1-2 | TRBD1 | TRBV6-2/TRBV6-3 | CASSREGARRTF | TGTGCCAGCAGCCGTGAGGGGGCTCGGCGCACCTTC
many | TRBJ2-2 | NA | TRBV20-1 | CSARNSAGTGELFF | TGCAGTGCTAGGAACAGCGCGGGCACCGGGGAGCTGTTTTTT
NA | TRBJ2-3 | TRBD1 | TRBV5-6 | CASTRDRGQTDTQYF | TGTGCCAGCACCCGAGACAGGGGGCAGACAGATACGCAGTATTTT
few | TRBJ2-1 | NA | TRBV29-1 | CSVESGGAVRDNEQFF | TGCAGCGTTGAGTCAGGGGGGGCGGTCCGCGACAATGAGCAGTTCTTC
few | TRBJ1-4 | NA | TRBV6-5 | CASSMDGNEKLFF | TGTGCCAGCAGCATGGACGGTAATGAAAAACTGTTTTTT
NA | TRBJ2-7 | NA | TRBV6-6 | CASSVPGRGSYEQYF | TGTGCCAGCAGTGTACCGGGGCGTGGCTCCTACGAGCAGTACTTC
NA | TRBJ2-7 | TRBD1 | TRBV2 | CASSRDRVHEQYF | TGTGCCAGCAGCCGGGACAGGGTCCACGAGCAGTACTTC
many | TRBJ2-5 | TRBD2 | TRBV7-9 | CASSFSGIDQETQYF | TGTGCCAGCAGCTTTAGCGGGATCGATCAAGAGACCCAGTACTTC
NA | TRBJ2-1 | NA | TRBV29-1 | CSVGIGLHNEQFF | TGCAGCGTTGGGATAGGACTGCACAATGAGCAGTTCTTC
few | TRBJ2-5 | NA | TRBV6-2/TRBV6-3 | CASSYPVGMETQYF | TGTGCCAGCAGTTACCCCGTCGGGATGGAGACCCAGTACTTC
many | TRBJ2-7 | TRBD2 | TRBV7-2 | CASSLGLAGGRESYEQYF | TGTGCCAGCAGCTTAGGACTAGCGGGGGGGCGTGAATCCTACGAGCAGTACTTC
few | TRBJ2-3 | TRBD2 | TRBV6-2/TRBV6-3 | CASSRGAGTSGGTTDTQYF | TGTGCCAGCAGTCGCGGAGCCGGGACTAGCGGGGGGACCACAGATACGCAGTATTTT
few | TRBJ2-6 | NA | TRBV14 | CASSQEWVGLSSGANVLTF | TGTGCCAGCAGCCAAGAATGGGTAGGCTTATCCTCTGGGGCCAACGTCCTGACTTTC